These 7 T cell receptor beta chains were all obtained from the same sample, sequenced in a study of identical twins (dated by TCRdb to about 2016). Library preparation employed 5' RACE. TCRdb records Illumina HiSeq 2000 as the sequencer. TCRdb trimmed public reads at Q25 via fastp, called clones via MiXCR and kept in-frame beta chains. Every CDR3 protein is listed once, alongside the most common genes and DNA of its rows. The sample table holds under 900,000 distinct CDR3 sequences, of which about 12% were seen once. The ten top clones hold under 2% of the sample. The same sample was also studied in work on yellow fever vaccine responses in identical twins.

The sequenced sample was PBMCs. The origin of the receptors is a woman aged 18-29 years in good health.

V is TRBV11-2 and J is TRBJ2-7; D remains unclear. Germline V gene sequence: CDR1 SGHAT, CDR2 FQNNGV. The CDR3 length is 14 residues. Trimming removed 1 base at V and 2 bases at J, with 9 bases between. In DNA, the CDR3 is TGTGCCAGCAGCTTAGGGACCAGAACCTACGAGCAGTACGTC. Translation gives CASSLGTRTYEQYV.

The chain uses TRBV5-5 and TRBJ2-7, with D possibly matching TRBD2 (6 bases). Germline V lookup: CDR1 SGHKS, CDR2 YYEKEE (reference sequence). V shed 2 bases and J shed 0 bases, with 12 bases lying between them. This CDR3 region has 15 residues. This CDR3 is CASSFSGDPSYEQYF. The CDR3 DNA reads as TGTGCCAGCAGCTTTAGCGGAGATCCCTCCTACGAGCAGTACTTC.

There are a few counts of this clonotype. J is TRBJ2-7 and V is TRBV20-1; maybe TRBD2 (6 bases). CDR1 is DFQATT and CDR2 is SNEGSKA in the germline V gene (reference sequence). Trimming shortened V by 3 bases and J by 1 base, and 10 bases separated the two germline ends. The CDR3 loop spans 13 amino acids. CDR3 nucleotides: TGCAGTGCTAGGGACGGGAGATCCTACGAGCAGTACTTC. This codes for CSARDGRSYEQYF.

The chain links TRBV15 to TRBJ2-7; 11 bases align to TRBD2. V shed 0 bases and J 4 bases; nucleotides not matched to a gene: 8. The CDR3 is 17 residues long. Germline V gene lookup returns CDR1 LNHNV and CDR2 YYDKDF (reference sequence). CDR3 coding DNA: TGTGCCACCAGCAGAGATGGGGCGACTAGCGGGAATTACGAGCAGTACTTC. This sequence encodes CATSRDGATSGNYEQYF.

The gene calls are TRBV20-1 and TRBJ2-5, with a possible D match to TRBD2 (5 bases). Germline V lookup: CDR1 DFQATT, CDR2 SNEGSKA (reference sequence). The germline V and J ends were trimmed by 3 bases and 7 bases, with 15 bases remaining between them. The CDR3 length is 13 residues. The CDR3 reads CSARGTSPATQYF. CDR3 bases: TGCAGTGCTAGGGGTACTAGTCCTGCGACCCAGTACTTC.

The chain carries TRBV4-1 and TRBJ2-5; D is unclear. Germline V gene sequence: CDR1 MGHRA, CDR2 YSYEKL. CDR3 length: 15 amino acids. V was clipped by 0 bases and J by 0 bases, with 8 bases between them. The CDR3 DNA follows: TGCGCCAGCAGCCAAGACCGCGGTTACCAAGAGACCCAGTACTTC. The encoded protein is CASSQDRGYQETQYF.

This clonotype was seen many times. This sequence joins TRBV5-6 and TRBJ1-5, with D unclear. The V end lost 4 bases, the J end lost 3 bases, and 11 bases lay between the germline ends. The CDR3 extends over 14 amino acids. Germline CDR1 and CDR2: SGHDT and YYEEEE. The CDR3 loop reads CASSTRVNNQPQHF. Here the CDR3 DNA reads TGTGCCAGCAGCACGCGGGTCAACAATCAGCCCCAGCATTTT.